A single sample is the source of the 9 T cell receptor beta chains below, sequenced in a study of CD8+CD57+ T cells in acquired aplastic anemia. TCR beta VDJ and CDR3 were profiled, and genomic DNA was the template. Each CDR3 protein gets one entry after TCRdb re-called the reads with MiXCR. The table records about 180,000 distinct CDR3 sequences, 40% to 50% of them present only once. Material for sequencing was sorted CD4+, CD8+, or CD8+CD57+ T cells (not recorded which) from PBMCs. Receptor source: a human donor in good health.

This clonotype occurred many times. The rearrangement links TRBV24-1 to TRBJ2-1, with D uncertain. This CDR3 region has 12 residues. V shed 4 bases and J shed 8 bases, with 8 bases lying between them. Germline V lookup: CDR1 KGHDR, CDR2 SFDVKD. For the CDR3, the DNA is TGTGCCACCAGTGAGACGAGCTATGAGCAGTTCTTC. It specifies CATSETSYEQFF.

V is TRBV7-3 and J is TRBJ2-3; 12 bases line up with TRBD2. The germline V gene encodes CDR1 SGHTA and CDR2 FQGTGA. CDR3 length: 18 residues. Trimming cost V 1 base and J 5 bases; bases outside gene matches: 10. The CDR3 DNA reads as TGTGCCAGCAGCTTAAGGTGGACTAGCGGGAACCGGGAAGATACGCAGTATTTT. Translated, it gives CASSLRWTSGNREDTQYF. The variable domain in full, completed from reference TRBV7-3 and TRBJ2-3, reads GAGVSQTPSNKVTEKGKYVELRCDPISGHTALYWYRQSLGQGPEFLIYFQGTGAADDSGLPNDRFFAVRPEGSVSTLKIQRTERGDSAVYLCASSLRWTSGNREDTQYFGPGTRLTVL.

This chain uses TRBV25-1 with TRBJ1-1; D not resolved. CDR3 length equals 13 residues. Germline V gives CDR1 MGHDK, CDR2 SYGVNS. V was trimmed by 2 bases and J by 5 bases, leaving 9 bases between them. DNA for the CDR3: TGTGCCAGCAGTGAAGACGGGTGGACTGAAGCTTTCTTT. This codes for CASSEDGWTEAFF.

This clonotype was counted between two and nine times. The rearrangement uses TRBV7-8 and TRBJ1-1; D is unclear. The ends were cut back, 5 bases at V and 0 bases at J, with 10 bases in the middle. This CDR3 comprises 14 residues. The germline gives CDR1 SGHVS, CDR2 FQNEAQ. CDR3 bases: TGTGCCAGCAGCACCTATAACATGAACACTGAAGCTTTCTTT. Protein product: CASSTYNMNTEAFF.

This clonotype came up many times. This chain connects TRBV19 to TRBJ2-1; D call uncertain. The CDR3 totals 16 residues. V lost 5 bases and J lost 0, with 14 bases in between. Germline V gene sequence: CDR1 LNHDA, CDR2 SQIVND (reference sequence). As DNA, the CDR3 is TGTGCCAGTAGTCCCATGAGTAGGAGCTCCTACAATGAGCAGTTCTTC. Its protein is CASSPMSRSSYNEQFF.

The table lists this clonotype with many counts. V usage is TRBV10-3 and J usage is TRBJ1-6; 9 bases fit TRBD1. From germline, CDR1 is ENHRY and CDR2 SYGVKD. The ends lost 6 bases at V and 5 bases at J; junction bases unmatched: 2. The CDR3 spans 14 residues. The CDR3 protein is CAISRDRDNSPLHF. The CDR3 bases are TGTGCCATCAGCCGGGACAGGGATAATTCACCCCTCCACTTT.

This rearrangement joins TRBV20-1 to TRBJ2-5, with TRBD2 matching 11 bases. This CDR3 comprises 14 residues. Germline lookup yields CDR1 DFQATT and CDR2 SNEGSKA (reference sequence). J lost 4 bases, V lost 6 bases, and 7 bases had no gene match. The CDR3 here is CSAETSGARETQYF. The DNA for the CDR3 is TGCAGTGCCGAGACTAGCGGGGCGCGAGAGACCCAGTACTTC.

This clonotype was picked up one time. V and J are TRBV20-1 and TRBJ1-2; D might be TRBD1 (5 bases). CDR1 and CDR2 from the germline V gene are DFQATT and SNEGSKA (reference sequence). The length of the CDR3 is 16 residues. Trimming pared 0 bases from V and 4 bases from J, leaving 18 bases between. The DNA of the CDR3 is TGCAGTGCTAGAGATTGGGCCCGGGACCCCAGCTATGGCTACACCTTC. Translated, it gives CSARDWARDPSYGYTF.

The rearrangement uses TRBV2 and TRBJ2-2; D might be TRBD1 (5 bases). Germline lookup yields CDR1 SNHLY and CDR2 FYNNEI. The germline V and J ends were trimmed by 7 bases and 8 bases, with 20 bases remaining between them. The CDR3 loop spans 15 amino acids. The CDR3 bases are TGTGCCAGCACCCGCCTGGCGTGGGGCTCTGGGGAGCTGTTTTTT. Amino acids: CASTRLAWGSGELFF.